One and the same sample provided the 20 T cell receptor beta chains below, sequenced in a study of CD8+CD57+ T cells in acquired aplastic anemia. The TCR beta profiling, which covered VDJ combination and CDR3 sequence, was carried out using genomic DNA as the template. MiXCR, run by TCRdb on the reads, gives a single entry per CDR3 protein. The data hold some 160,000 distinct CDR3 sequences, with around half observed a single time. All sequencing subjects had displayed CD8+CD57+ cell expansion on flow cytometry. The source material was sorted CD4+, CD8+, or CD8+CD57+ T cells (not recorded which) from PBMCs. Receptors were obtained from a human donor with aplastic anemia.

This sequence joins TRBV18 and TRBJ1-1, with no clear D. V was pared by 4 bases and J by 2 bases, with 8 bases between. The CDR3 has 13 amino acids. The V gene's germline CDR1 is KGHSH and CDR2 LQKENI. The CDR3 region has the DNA TGTGCCAGCTCACAAAACAGAAACACTGAAGCTTTCTTT. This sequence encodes CASSQNRNTEAFF.

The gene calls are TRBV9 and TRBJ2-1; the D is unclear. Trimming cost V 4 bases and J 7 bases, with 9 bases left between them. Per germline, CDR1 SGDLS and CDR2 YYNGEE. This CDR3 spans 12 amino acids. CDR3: CASSLDLNEQFF. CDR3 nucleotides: TGTGCCAGCAGCTTAGACCTGAATGAGCAGTTCTTC.

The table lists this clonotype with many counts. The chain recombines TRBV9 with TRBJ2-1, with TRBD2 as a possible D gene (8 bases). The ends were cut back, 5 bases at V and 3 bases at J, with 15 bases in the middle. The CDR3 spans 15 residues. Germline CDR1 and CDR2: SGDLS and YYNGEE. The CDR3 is CASRGTAGDYNEQFF. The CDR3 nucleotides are TGTGCCAGCAGGGGGACAGCGGGAGACTACAATGAGCAGTTCTTC.

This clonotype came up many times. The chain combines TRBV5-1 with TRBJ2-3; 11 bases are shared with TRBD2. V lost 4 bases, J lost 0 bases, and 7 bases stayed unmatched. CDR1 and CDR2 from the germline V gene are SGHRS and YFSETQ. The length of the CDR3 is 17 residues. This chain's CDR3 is CASSPSTSGASTDTQYF. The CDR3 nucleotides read TGCGCCAGCAGCCCGTCGACTAGCGGGGCTAGCACAGATACGCAGTATTTT.

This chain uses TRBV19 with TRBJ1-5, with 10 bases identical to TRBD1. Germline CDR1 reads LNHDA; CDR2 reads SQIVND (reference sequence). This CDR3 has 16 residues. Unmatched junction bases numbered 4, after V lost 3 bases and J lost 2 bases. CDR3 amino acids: CASSMDRGAGNQPQHF. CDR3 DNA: TGTGCCAGTAGTATGGACAGGGGGGCTGGCAATCAGCCCCAGCATTTT.

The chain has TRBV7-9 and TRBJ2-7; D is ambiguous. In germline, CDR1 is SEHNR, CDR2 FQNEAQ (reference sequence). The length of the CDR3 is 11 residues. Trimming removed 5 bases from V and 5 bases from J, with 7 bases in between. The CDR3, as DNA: TGTGCCAGCAGCCCCGCCCACGAGCAGTACTTC. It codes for CASSPAHEQYF.

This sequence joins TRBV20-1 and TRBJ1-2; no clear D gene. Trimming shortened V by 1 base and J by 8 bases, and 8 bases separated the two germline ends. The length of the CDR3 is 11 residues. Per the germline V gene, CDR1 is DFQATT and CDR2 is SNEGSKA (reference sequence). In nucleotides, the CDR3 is TGCAGTGCTAGAGTCAACGGAGGCTACACCTTC. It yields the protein CSARVNGGYTF.

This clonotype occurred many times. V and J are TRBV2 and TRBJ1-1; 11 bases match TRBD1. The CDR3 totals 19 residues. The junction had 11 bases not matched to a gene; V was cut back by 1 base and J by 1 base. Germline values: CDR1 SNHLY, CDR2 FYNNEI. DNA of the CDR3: TGTGCCAGCAGTGAAGTCTTTCCCGGGACAGGGGGTCCGAACACTGAAGCTTTCTTT. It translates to CASSEVFPGTGGPNTEAFF.

In nucleotides, the CDR3 is TGTGCCAGTAGTATAGGACCAGCCACCTACGAGCAGTACTTC. Translating it yields CASSIGPATYEQYF. The V call is TRBV19, the J call TRBJ2-7, with unresolved D. V gave up 1 base and J gave up 2 bases, with 9 bases separating them. The CDR3 spans 14 residues. The germline V gene has CDR1 LNHDA and CDR2 SQIVND (reference sequence). The full variable domain, with the rest looked up from reference TRBV19 and TRBJ2-7, is DGGITQSPKYLFRKEGQNVTLSCEQNLNHDAMYWYRQDPGQGLRLIYYSQIVNDFQKGDIAEGYSVSREKKESFPLTVTSAQKNPTAFYLCASSIGPATYEQYFGPGTRLTVT.

The DNA of the CDR3 is TGCAGTGCCGGGGGGCGGCGGGTCAGGGGAAGATGGCAGTTCTTC. Its protein is CSAGGRRVRGRWQFF. The chain couples TRBV20-1 to TRBJ2-1; TRBD2 might be the D (7 bases). Germline V gene data show CDR1 as DFQATT and CDR2 as SNEGSKA (reference sequence). Trimming took off 6 bases at V and 12 bases at J, with 27 bases between the two ends. The CDR3 extends over 15 amino acids.

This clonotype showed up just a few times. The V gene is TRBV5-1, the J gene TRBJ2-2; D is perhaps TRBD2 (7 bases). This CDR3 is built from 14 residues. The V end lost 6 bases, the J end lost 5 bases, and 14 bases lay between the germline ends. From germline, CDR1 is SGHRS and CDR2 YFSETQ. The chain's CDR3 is CASKAGAPTGELFF. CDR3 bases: TGCGCCAGCAAGGCGGGGGCCCCGACCGGGGAGCTGTTTTTT. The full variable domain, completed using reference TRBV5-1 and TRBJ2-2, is KAGVTQTPRYLIKTRGQQVTLSCSPISGHRSVSWYQQTPGQGLQFLFEYFSETQRNKGNFPGRFSGRQFSNSRSEMNVSTLELGDSALYLCASKAGAPTGELFFGEGSRLTVL.

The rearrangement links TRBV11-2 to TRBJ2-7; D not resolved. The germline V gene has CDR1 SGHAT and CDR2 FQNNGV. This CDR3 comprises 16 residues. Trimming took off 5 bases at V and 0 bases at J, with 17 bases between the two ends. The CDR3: CASSRPRQRNSYEQYF. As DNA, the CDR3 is TGTGCCAGCAGCCGCCCCCGACAACGCAACTCCTACGAGCAGTACTTC.

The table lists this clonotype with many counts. The CDR3 region has the DNA TGTGCCAGCACCGACAGGGCCTTCTACGAGCAGTACTTC. This encodes CASTDRAFYEQYF. The chain links TRBV6-1 to TRBJ2-7; 7 positions match TRBD1. This CDR3 is 13 amino acids long. CDR1 MNHNS and CDR2 SASEGT come from the germline V gene. V was clipped by 7 bases and J by 3 bases; unmatched bases: 6.

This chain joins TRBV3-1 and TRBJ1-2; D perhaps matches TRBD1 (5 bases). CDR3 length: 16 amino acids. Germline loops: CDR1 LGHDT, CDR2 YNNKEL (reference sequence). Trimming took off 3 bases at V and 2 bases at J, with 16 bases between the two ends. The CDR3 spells CASSQDYRSLNYGYTF. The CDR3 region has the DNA TGTGCCAGCAGCCAGGACTACAGGAGCTTAAACTATGGCTACACCTTC.

In nucleotides, the CDR3 is TGTGCCACCAGCAGAGATCCGGCCCCCCTCGACCAGTACTTC. Translated, it gives CATSRDPAPLDQYF. The chain couples TRBV15 to TRBJ2-7; D gene ambiguous. This CDR3 contains 14 residues. CDR1 is LNHNV and CDR2 is YYDKDF in the germline V gene (reference sequence). The V gene lost 0 bases and the J gene lost 10 bases, with 16 bases spanning the gap.

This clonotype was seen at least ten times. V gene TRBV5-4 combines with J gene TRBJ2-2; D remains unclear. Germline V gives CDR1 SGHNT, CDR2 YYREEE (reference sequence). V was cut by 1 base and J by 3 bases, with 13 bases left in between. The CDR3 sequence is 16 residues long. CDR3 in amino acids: CASSLSRQRYTGELFF. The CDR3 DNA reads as TGTGCCAGCAGCTTGTCGAGACAAAGGTACACCGGGGAGCTGTTTTTT.

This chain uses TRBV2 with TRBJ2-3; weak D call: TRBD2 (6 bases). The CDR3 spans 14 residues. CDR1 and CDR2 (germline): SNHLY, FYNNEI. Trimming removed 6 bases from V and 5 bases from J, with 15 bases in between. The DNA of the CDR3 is TGTGCCAGCAGCCCGGGGGATGGGAGAGATACGCAGTATTTT. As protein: CASSPGDGRDTQYF. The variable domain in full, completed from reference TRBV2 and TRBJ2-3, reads EPEVTQTPSHQVTQMGQEVILRCVPISNHLYFYWYRQILGQKVEFLVSFYNNEISEKSEIFDDQFSVERPDGSNFTLKIRSTKLEDSAMYFCASSPGDGRDTQYFGPGTRLTVL.

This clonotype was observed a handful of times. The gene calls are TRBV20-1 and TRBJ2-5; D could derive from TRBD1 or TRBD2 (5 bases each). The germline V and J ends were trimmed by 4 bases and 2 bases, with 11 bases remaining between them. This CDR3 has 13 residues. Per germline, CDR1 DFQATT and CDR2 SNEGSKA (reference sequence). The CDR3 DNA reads TGCAGTGCTATCGGGACGGGACAAGAGACCCAGTACTTC. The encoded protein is CSAIGTGQETQYF.

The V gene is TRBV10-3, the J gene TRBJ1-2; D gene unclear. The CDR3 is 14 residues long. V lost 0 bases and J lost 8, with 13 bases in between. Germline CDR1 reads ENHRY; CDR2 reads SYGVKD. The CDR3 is CAISESVGVPGYTF. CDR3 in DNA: TGTGCCATCAGTGAGTCAGTCGGGGTTCCGGGCTACACCTTC.

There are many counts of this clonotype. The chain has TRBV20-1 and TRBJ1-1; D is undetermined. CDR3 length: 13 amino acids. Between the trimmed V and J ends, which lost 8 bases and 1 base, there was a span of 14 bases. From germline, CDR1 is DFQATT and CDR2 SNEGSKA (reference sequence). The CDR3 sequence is CSTTRLGNTEAFF. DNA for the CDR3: TGCAGTACTACACGGTTGGGGAACACTGAAGCTTTCTTT.